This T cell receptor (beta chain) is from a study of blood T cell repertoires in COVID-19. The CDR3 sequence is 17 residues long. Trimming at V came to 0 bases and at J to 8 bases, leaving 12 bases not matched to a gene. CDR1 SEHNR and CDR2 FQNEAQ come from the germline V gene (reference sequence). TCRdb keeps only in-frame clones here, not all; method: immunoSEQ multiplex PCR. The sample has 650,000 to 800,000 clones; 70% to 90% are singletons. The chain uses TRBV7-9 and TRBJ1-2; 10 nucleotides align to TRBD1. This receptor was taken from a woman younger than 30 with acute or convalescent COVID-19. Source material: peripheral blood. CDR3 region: CASSLAGRPGQGSGYTF. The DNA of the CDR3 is TGTGCCAGCAGCTTAGCGGGCAGGCCGGGACAGGGGAGCGGCTACACCTTC.